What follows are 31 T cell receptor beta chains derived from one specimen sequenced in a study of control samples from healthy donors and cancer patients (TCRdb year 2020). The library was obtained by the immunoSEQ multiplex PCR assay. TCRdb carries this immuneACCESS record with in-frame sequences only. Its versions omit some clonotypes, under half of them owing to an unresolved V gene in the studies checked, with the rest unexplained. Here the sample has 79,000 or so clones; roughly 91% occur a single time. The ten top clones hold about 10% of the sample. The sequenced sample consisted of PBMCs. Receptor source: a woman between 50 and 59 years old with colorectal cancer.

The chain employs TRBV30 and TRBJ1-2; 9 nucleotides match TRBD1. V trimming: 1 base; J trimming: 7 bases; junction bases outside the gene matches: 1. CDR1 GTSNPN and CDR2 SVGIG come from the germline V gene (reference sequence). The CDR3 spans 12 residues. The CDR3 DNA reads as TGTGCCTGGAGTGACAGGGGGCTTGGCTACACCTTC. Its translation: CAWSDRGLGYTF.

The CDR3 nucleotides are TGCGCCAGCAGCTTGGTCGCAGGGTTAAACACTGAAGCTTTCTTT. Residues: CASSLVAGLNTEAFF. The rearrangement joins TRBV5-1 to TRBJ1-1, with a tentative D call TRBD1 (5 bases). This CDR3 comprises 15 residues. The ends were cut back, 0 bases at V and 2 bases at J, with 11 bases in the middle. Germline V gene data show CDR1 as SGHRS and CDR2 as YFSETQ. The variable domain in full, with the rest retrieved from reference TRBV5-1 and TRBJ1-1, is KAGVTQTPRYLIKTRGQQVTLSCSPISGHRSVSWYQQTPGQGLQFLFEYFSETQRNKGNFPGRFSGRQFSNSRSEMNVSTLELGDSALYLCASSLVAGLNTEAFFGQGTRLTVV.

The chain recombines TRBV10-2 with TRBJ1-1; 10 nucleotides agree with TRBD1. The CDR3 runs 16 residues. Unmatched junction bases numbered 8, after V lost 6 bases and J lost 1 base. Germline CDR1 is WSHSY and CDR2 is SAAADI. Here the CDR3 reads CASRAGTGATNTEAFF. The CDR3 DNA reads TGCGCCAGCAGGGCCGGGACAGGGGCCACGAACACTGAAGCTTTCTTT.

CDR3 protein: CASSFSSSGGAGYTQYF. As DNA, the CDR3 is TGCGCCAGCAGCTTTTCGTCTAGCGGGGGGGCCGGGTATACGCAGTATTTT. The rearrangement links TRBV5-1 to TRBJ2-3, with 12 positions matching TRBD2. Unmatched junction bases numbered 11, after V lost 2 bases and J lost 7 bases. Germline V gene data show CDR1 as SGHRS and CDR2 as YFSETQ. The CDR3 totals 17 residues. Filled out from reference TRBV5-1 and TRBJ2-3, the complete variable domain reads KAGVTQTPRYLIKTRGQQVTLSCSPISGHRSVSWYQQTPGQGLQFLFEYFSETQRNKGNFPGRFSGRQFSNSRSEMNVSTLELGDSALYLCASSFSSSGGAGYTQYFGPGTRLTVL.

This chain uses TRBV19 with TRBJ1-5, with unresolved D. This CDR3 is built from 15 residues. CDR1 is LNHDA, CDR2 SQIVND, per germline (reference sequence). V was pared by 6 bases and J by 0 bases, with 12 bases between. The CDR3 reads CASSPGYASNQPQHF. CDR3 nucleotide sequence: TGTGCCAGTAGCCCAGGATACGCTAGCAATCAGCCCCAGCATTTT. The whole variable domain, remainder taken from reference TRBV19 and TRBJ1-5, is DGGITQSPKYLFRKEGQNVTLSCEQNLNHDAMYWYRQDPGQGLRLIYYSQIVNDFQKGDIAEGYSVSREKKESFPLTVTSAQKNPTAFYLCASSPGYASNQPQHFGDGTRLSIL.

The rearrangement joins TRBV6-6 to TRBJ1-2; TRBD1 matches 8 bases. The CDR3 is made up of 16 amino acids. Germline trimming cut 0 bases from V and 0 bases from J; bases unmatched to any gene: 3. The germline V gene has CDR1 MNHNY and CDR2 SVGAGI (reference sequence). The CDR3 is CASSYSTGVTNYGYTF. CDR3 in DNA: TGTGCCAGCAGTTACTCGACAGGGGTTACTAACTATGGCTACACCTTC.

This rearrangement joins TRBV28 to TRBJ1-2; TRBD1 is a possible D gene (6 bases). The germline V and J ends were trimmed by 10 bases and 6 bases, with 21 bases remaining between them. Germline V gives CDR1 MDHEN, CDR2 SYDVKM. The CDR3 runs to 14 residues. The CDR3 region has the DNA TGTGCCACCGAGTTTACAGGGAGGAAGGATGGCTACACCTTC. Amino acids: CATEFTGRKDGYTF.

The CDR3 DNA reads TGTGCCAGCAGTTACTCCGGGGCGAATGGCTACACCTTC. Protein: CASSYSGANGYTF. The chain joins TRBV6-2 or TRBV6-3 to TRBJ1-2, with D maybe TRBD1 (5 bases). Trimming pared 0 bases from V and 6 bases from J, leaving 8 bases between. Germline loops: CDR1 MNHEY, CDR2 SVGEGT. This CDR3 is built from 13 residues.

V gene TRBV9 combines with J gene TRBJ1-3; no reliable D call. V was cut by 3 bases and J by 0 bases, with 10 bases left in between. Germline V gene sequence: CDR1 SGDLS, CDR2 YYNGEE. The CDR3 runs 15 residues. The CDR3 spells CASSGSEFSGNTIYF. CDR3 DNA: TGTGCCAGCAGCGGATCAGAATTCTCTGGAAACACCATATATTTT. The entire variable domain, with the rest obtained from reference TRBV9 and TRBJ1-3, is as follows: DSGVTQTPKHLITATGQRVTLRCSPRSGDLSVYWYQQSLDQGLQFLIQYYNGEERAKGNILERFSAQQFPDLHSELNLSSLELGDSALYFCASSGSEFSGNTIYFGEGSWLTVV.

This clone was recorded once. The CDR3 sequence is CASSLAGSVYGYTF. The DNA for the CDR3 is TGTGCCAGCAGTTTGGCCGGGAGCGTGTATGGCTACACCTTC. J is TRBJ1-2 and V is TRBV28; D ambiguous. From germline, CDR1 is MDHEN and CDR2 SYDVKM. This CDR3 has 14 amino acids. Between the trimmed V and J ends, which lost 3 bases and 5 bases, there was a span of 13 bases.

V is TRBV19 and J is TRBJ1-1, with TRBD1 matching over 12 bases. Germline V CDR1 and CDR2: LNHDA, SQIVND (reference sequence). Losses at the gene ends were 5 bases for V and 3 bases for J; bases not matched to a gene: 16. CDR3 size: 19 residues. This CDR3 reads CASSPNSRDRGRGDTEAFF. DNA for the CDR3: TGTGCCAGTAGTCCCAACTCCAGGGACAGGGGGCGTGGAGACACTGAAGCTTTCTTT.

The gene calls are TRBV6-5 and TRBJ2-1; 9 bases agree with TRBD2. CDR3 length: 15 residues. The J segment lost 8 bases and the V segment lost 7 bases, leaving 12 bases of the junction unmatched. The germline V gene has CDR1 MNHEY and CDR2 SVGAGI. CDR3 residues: CASNSRSRGGDEQFF. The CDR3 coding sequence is TGTGCCAGCAATAGCAGGTCGCGGGGGGGAGATGAGCAGTTCTTC.

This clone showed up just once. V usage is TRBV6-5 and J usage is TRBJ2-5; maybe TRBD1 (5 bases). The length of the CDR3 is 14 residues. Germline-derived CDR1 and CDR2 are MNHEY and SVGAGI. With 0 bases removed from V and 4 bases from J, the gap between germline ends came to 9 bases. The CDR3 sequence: CASSYSQGIETQYF. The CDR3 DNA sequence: TGTGCCAGCAGTTACTCCCAGGGAATAGAGACCCAGTACTTC.

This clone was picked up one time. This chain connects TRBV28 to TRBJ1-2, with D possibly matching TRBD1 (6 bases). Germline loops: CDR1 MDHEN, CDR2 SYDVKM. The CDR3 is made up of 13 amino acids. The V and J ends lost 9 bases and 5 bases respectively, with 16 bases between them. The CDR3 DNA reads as TGTGCCAGGATTACAGGGCTTTGTTATGGCTACACCTTC. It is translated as CARITGLCYGYTF.

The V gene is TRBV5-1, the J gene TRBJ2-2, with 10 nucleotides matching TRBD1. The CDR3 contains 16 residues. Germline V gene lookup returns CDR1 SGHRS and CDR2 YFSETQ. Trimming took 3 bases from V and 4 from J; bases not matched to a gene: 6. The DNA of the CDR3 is TGCGCCAGCAGCTCGAAGACAGGGGGCGTCACCGGGGAGCTGTTTTTT. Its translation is CASSSKTGGVTGELFF.

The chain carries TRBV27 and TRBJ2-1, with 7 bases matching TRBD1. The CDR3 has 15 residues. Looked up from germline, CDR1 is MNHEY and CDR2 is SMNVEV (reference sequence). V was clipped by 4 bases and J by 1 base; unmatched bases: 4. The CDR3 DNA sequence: TGTGCCAGCAGTTACAGGGGCGGGTCCTACAATGAGCAGTTCTTC. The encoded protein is CASSYRGGSYNEQFF.

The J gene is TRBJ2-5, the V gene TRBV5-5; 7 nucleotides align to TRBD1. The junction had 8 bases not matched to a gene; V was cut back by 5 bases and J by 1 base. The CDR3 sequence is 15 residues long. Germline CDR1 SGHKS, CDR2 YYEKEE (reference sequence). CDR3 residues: CASSLRTGPQETQYF. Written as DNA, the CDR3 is TGTGCCAGCAGTCTACGGACAGGACCCCAAGAGACCCAGTACTTC. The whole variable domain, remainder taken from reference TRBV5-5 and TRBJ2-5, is DAGVTQSPTHLIKTRGQQVTLRCSPISGHKSVSWYQQVLGQGPQFIFQYYEKEERGRGNFPDRFSARQFPNYSSELNVNALLLGDSALYLCASSLRTGPQETQYFGPGTRLLVL.

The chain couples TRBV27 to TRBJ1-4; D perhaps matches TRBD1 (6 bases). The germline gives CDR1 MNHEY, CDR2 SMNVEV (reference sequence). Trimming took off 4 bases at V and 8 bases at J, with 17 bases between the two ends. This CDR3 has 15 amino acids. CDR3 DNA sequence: TGTGCCAGCAGTTCCGCCGACAGGCCTCGAGAAAAACTGTTTTTT. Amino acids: CASSSADRPREKLFF. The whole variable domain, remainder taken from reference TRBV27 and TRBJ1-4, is EAQVTQNPRYLITVTGKKLTVTCSQNMNHEYMSWYRQDPGLGLRQIYYSMNVEVTDKGDVPEGYKVSRKEKRNFPLILESPSPNQTSLYFCASSSADRPREKLFFGSGTQLSVL.

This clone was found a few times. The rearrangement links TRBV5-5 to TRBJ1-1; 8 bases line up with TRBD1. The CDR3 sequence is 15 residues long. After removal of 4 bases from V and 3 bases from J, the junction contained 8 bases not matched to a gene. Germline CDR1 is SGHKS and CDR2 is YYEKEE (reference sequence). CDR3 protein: CASSSQGARDTEAFF. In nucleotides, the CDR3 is TGTGCCAGCAGCAGTCAGGGGGCTCGGGACACTGAAGCTTTCTTT.

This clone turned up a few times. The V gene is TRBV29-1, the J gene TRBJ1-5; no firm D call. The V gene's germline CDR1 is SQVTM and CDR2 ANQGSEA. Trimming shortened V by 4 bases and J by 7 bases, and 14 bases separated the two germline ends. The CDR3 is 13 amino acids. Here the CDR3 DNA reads TGCAGCGTTGGTGTTCCAATAGTCCAGCCCCAGCATTTT. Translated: CSVGVPIVQPQHF.

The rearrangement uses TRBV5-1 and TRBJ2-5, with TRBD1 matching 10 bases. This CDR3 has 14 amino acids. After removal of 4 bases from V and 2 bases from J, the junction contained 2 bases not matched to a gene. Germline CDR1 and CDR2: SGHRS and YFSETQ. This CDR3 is CASSQDRGQETQYF. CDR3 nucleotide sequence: TGCGCCAGCAGCCAGGACAGGGGGCAAGAGACCCAGTACTTC.

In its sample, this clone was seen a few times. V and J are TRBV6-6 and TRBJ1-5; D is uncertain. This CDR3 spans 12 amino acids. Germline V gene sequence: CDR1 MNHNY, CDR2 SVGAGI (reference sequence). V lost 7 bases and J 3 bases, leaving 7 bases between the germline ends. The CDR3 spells CASNSNNQPQHF. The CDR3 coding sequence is TGTGCCAGCAACAGCAACAATCAGCCCCAGCATTTT.

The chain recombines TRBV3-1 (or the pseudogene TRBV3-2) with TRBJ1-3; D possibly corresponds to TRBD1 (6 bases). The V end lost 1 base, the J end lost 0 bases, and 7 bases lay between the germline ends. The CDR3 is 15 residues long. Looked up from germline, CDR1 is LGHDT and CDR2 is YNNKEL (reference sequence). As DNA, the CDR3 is TGTGCCAGCAGCCAAGGAGGGGGCTCTGGAAACACCATATATTTT. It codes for CASSQGGGSGNTIYF.

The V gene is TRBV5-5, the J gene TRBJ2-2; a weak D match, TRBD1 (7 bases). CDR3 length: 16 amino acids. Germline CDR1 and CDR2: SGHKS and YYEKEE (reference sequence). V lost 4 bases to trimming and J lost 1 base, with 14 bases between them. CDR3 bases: TGTGCCAGCAGCCCCAGGGGGGACGGGAACACCGGGGAGCTGTTTTTT. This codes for CASSPRGDGNTGELFF.

In DNA form, the CDR3 reads TGTGCCAGCAAGGGCAGGGCGAACACTGAAGCTTTCTTT. Amino acids: CASKGRANTEAFF. The chain couples TRBV2 to TRBJ1-1, with D tentatively TRBD1 (5 bases). The germline V gene has CDR1 SNHLY and CDR2 FYNNEI. Trimming stripped 7 bases from V and 1 base from J, with 10 bases between. The CDR3 has 13 residues.

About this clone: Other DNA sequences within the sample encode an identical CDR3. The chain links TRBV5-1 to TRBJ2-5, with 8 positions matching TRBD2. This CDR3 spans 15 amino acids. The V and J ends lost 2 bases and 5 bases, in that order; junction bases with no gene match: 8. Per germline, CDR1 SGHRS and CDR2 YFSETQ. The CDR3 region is CASSLGRGAGETQYF. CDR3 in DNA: TGCGCCAGCAGCTTAGGGCGGGGGGCGGGGGAGACCCAGTACTTC.

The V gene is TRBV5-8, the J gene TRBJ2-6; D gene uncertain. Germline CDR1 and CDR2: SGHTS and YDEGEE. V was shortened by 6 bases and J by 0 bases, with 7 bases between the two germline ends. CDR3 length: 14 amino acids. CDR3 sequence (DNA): TGTGCCAGCACCCTCCTCTCTGGGGCCAACGTCCTGACTTTC. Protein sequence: CASTLLSGANVLTF. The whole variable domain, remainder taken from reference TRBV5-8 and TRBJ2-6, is EAGVTQSPTHLIKTRGQQATLRCSPISGHTSVYWYQQALGLGLQFLLWYDEGEERNRGNFPPRFSGRQFPNYSSELNVNALELEDSALYLCASTLLSGANVLTFGAGSRLTVL.

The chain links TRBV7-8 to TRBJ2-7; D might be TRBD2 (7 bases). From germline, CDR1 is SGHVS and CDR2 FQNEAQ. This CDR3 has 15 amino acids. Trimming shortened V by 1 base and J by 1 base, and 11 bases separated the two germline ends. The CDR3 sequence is CASSLGTAGSYEQYV. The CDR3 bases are TGTGCCAGCAGCTTAGGGACAGCGGGGTCCTACGAGCAGTACGTC.

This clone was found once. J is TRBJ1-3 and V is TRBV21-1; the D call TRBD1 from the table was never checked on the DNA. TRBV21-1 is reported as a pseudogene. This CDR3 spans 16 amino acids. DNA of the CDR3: TGTGCCAGCAGCAAGAACAGGGCCCTCTCTGGAAACACCATATATTTT. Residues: CASSKNRALSGNTIYF.

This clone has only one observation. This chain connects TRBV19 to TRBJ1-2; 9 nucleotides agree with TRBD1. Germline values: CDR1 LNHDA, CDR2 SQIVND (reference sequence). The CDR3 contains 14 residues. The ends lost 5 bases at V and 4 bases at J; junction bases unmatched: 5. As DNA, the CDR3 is TGTGCCAGTAGTTCGACAGGGGGGAGCTATGGCTACACCTTC. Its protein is CASSSTGGSYGYTF.

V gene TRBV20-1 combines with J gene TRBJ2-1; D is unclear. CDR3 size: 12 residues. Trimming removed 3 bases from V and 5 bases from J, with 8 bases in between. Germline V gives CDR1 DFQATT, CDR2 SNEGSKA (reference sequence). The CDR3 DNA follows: TGCAGTGCTAGTAGGAGCGACAATGAGCAGTTCTTC. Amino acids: CSASRSDNEQFF.